This T cell receptor (beta chain) is from a study of prognosis after radiotherapy for stage I lung cancer. At the level of the study: With roughly 13 men and several women, the cohort's median age was around 74 years, range roughly 50–84. There were no patients who received concurrent therapy with stereotactic body radiotherapy. Findings of the study overall: Samples before stereotactic body radiation therapy had more unique TCR clones (median about 10,000 versus 6,900).

TCR beta CDR3 was amplified from genomic DNA by two-round multiplex PCR. The authors ran first-round PCR with primers specific to each TRBV and TRBJ gene. TCRdb processed the multiplex PCR reads anew with MiXCR; each CDR3 protein has one entry. The sample holds 14,000 or so distinct CDR3 sequences; about 27% are singletons and the top ten take 13%. The germline V gene encodes CDR1 MNHEY and CDR2 SVGEGT. The CDR3 runs 14 residues. As to this clonotype: Its target is not known. One end of the junction fails to match germline, which may point to a read error.

The source material was PBMCs, sampled before or after stereotactic body radiation therapy (not recorded which). This receptor was taken from a donor aged 50 or older with non-small cell lung cancer. The chain is built from TRBV6-2 or TRBV6-3 and TRBJ2-5, with D tentatively TRBD1 (6 bases). The CDR3 protein is CASSPGTGKPTRYF. The CDR3 region has the DNA TGTGCCAGCAGTCCCGGTACAGGGAAGCCGACCCGGTACTTC.